This paragraph covers one T cell receptor beta chain sequence. The antigen remains undetermined. This record belongs to a study of vaccination and CD4 T cells after COVID-19. CDR1 and CDR2 from the germline V gene are GTSNPN and SVGIG (reference sequence). Trimming shortened V by 0 bases and J by 9 bases, and 9 bases separated the two germline ends. The CDR3 runs to 12 residues. Notes on the study in general: Convalescent patients saw a median about 90% of their reactive clones show up only after vaccination. Spike mono-reactive status applied to 304 of 307 vaccine-specific clones in convalescent patients.

Cultured CD4+ T-cell DNA underwent Oncomine TCR Beta short-read sequencing. TCRdb independently ran MiXCR on the PCR reads; one entry per CDR3 protein. The repertoire consists of 15,000 to 19,000 distinct CDR3 sequences, with around 48% occurring once and the leading ten covering more than 15%. The treatment: approximately nine-day PBMC culture with coronavirus spike peptide pools or control peptides (ViraFEST assay). The culture of around 2 million PBMCs per well included around 10 IU/ml IL-2 and roughly 10 ug/ml peptide pools. The clonotype originates from a human donor who had recovered from COVID-19. This chain uses TRBV30 with TRBJ2-1, with D perhaps TRBD2 (6 bases). Here the sequenced sample was CD4+ T cells from blood, cultured in vitro, taken before SARS-CoV-2 vaccination. The CDR3 spells CAWSVRGSEQFF. The CDR3, as DNA: TGTGCCTGGAGTGTACGGGGGTCTGAGCAGTTCTTC.